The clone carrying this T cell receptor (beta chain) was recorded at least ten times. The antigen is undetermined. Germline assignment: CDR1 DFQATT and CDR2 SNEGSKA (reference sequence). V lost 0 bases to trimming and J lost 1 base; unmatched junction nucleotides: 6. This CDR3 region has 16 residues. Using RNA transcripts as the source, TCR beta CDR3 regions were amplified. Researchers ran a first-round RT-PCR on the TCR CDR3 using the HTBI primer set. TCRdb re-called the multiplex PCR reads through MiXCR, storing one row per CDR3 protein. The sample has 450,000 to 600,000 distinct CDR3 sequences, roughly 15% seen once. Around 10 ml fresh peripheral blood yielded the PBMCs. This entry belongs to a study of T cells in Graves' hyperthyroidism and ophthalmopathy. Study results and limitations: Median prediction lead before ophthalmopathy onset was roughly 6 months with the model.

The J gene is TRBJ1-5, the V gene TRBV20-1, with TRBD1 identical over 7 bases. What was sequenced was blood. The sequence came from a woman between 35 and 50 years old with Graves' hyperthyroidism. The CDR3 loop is CSARDRVTGSNQPQHF. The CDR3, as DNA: TGCAGTGCTAGAGATCGGGTGACAGGGAGCAATCAGCCCCAGCATTTT.